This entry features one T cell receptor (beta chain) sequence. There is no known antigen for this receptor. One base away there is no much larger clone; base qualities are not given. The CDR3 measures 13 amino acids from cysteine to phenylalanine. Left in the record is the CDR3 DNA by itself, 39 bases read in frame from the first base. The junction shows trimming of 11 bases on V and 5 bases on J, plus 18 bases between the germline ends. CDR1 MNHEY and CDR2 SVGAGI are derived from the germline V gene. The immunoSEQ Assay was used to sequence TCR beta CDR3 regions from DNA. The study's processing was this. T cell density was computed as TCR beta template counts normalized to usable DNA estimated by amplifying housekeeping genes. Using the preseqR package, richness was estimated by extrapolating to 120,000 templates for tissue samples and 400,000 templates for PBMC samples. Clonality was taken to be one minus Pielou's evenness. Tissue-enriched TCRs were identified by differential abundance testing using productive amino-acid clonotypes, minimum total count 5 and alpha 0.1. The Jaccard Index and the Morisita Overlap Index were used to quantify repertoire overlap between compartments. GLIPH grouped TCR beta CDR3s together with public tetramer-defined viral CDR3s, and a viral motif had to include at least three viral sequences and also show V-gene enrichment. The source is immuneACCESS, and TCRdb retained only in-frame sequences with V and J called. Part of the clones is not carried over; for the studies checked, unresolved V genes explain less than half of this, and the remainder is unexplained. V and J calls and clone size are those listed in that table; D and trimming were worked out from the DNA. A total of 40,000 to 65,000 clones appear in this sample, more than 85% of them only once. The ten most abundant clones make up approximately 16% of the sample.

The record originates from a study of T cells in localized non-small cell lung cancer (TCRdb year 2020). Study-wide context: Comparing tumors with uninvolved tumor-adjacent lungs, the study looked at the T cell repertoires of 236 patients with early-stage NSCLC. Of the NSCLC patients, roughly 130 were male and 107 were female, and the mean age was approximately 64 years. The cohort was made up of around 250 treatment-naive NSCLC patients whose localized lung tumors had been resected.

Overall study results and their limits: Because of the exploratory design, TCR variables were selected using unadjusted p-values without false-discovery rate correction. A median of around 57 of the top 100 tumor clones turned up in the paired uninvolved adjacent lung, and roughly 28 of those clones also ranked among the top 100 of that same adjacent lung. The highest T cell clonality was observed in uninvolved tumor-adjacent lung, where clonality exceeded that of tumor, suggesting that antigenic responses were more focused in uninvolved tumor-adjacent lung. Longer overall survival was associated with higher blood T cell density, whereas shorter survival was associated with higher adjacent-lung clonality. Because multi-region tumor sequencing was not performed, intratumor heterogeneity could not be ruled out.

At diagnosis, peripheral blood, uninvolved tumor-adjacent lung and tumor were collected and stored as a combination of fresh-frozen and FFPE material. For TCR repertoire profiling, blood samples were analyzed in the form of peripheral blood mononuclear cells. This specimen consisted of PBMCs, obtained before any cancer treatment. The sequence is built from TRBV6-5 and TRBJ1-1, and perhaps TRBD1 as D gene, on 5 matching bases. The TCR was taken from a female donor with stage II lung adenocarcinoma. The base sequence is TGTGCCGCGAAATGGGGGTTGGGTACTGAAGCTTTCTTT. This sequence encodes CAAKWGLGTEAFF.